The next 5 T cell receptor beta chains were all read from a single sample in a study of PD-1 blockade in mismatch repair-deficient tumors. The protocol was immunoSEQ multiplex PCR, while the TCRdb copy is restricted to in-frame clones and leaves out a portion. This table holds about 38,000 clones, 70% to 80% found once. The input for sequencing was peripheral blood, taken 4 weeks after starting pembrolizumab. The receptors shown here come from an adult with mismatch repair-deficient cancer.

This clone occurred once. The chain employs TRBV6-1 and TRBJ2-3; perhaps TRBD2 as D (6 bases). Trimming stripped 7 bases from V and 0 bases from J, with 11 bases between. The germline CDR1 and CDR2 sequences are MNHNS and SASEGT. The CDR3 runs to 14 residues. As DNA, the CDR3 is TGTGCCAGCAAGTCCGGGACTAGCACAGATACGCAGTATTTT. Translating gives CASKSGTSTDTQYF.

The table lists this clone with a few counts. In DNA, the CDR3 is TGTGCCAGCTCAACGGGACTAACCTCCTACGAGCAGTACTTC. Its translation is CASSTGLTSYEQYF. V and J are TRBV18 and TRBJ2-7; 7 bases are shared with TRBD2. Trimming at V came to 5 bases and at J to 0 bases, leaving 4 bases not matched to a gene. The CDR3 is made up of 14 amino acids. Germline CDR1 KGHSH, CDR2 LQKENI.

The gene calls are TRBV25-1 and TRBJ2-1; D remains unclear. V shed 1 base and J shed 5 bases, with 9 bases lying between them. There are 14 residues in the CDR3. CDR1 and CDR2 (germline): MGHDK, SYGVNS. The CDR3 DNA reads TGTGCCAGCAGTGAATTTGGGGTTAACAATGAGCAGTTCTTC. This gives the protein CASSEFGVNNEQFF.

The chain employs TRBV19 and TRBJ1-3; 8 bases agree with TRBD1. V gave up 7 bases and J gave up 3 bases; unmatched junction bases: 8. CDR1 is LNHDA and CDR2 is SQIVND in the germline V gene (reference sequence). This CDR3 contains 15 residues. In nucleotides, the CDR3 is TGTGCCAGTAATCGGGACAGGTCATTTGGAAACACCATATATTTT. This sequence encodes CASNRDRSFGNTIYF.

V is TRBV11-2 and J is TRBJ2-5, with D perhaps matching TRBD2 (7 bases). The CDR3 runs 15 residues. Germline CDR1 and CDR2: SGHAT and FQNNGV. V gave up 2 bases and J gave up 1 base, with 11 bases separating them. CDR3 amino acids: CASSLFRGGQETQYF. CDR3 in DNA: TGTGCCAGCAGCTTATTTAGGGGGGGCCAAGAGACCCAGTACTTC.